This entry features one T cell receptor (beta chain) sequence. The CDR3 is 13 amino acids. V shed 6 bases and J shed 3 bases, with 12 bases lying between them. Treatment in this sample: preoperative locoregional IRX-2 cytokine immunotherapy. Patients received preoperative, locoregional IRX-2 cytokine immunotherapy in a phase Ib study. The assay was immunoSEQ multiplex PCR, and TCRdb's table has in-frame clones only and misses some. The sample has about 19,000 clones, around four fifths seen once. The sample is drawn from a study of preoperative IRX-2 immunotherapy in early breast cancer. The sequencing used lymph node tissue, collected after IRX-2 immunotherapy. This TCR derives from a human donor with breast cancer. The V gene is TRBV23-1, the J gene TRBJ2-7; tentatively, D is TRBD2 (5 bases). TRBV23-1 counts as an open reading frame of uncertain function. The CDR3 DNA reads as TGCGCCAGCAGCTTTGGACTGGACTACGAGCAGTACTTC. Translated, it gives CASSFGLDYEQYF.